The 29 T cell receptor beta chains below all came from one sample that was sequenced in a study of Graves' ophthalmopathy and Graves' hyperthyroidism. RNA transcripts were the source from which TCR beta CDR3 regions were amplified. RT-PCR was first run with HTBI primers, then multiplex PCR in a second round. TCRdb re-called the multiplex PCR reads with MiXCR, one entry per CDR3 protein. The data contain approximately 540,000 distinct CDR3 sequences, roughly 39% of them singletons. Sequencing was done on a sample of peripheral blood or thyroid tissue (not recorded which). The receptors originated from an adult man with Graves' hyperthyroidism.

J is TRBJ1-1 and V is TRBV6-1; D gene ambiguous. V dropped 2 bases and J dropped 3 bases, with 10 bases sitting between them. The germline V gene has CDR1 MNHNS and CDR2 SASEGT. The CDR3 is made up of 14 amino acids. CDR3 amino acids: CASSERETDTEAFF. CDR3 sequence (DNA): TGTGCCAGCAGTGAACGGGAAACGGACACTGAAGCTTTCTTT.

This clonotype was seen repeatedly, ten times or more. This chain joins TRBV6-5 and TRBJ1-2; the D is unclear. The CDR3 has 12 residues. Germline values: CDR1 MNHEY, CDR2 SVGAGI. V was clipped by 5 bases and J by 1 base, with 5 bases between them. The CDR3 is CASSDFNYGYTF. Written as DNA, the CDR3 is TGTGCCAGCAGTGACTTTAACTATGGCTACACCTTC.

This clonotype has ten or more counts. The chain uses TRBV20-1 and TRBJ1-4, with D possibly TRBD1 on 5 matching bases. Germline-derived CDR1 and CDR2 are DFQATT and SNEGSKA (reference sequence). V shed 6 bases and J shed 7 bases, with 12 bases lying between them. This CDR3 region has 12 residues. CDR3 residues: CSASSQGEKLFF. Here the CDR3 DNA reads TGCAGTGCCTCCTCCCAGGGTGAAAAACTGTTTTTT.

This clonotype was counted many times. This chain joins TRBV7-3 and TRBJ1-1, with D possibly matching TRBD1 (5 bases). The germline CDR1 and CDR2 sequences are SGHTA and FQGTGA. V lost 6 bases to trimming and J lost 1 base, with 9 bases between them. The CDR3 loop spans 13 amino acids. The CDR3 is CASSETANTEAFF. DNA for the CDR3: TGTGCCAGCAGTGAGACAGCGAACACTGAAGCTTTCTTT.

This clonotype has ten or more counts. This chain's CDR3 is CAISDQPTGASHYGYTF. The CDR3 DNA follows: TGTGCCATCAGTGACCAACCCACAGGGGCCTCCCACTATGGCTACACCTTC. The rearrangement joins TRBV10-3 to TRBJ1-2; 7 bases align to TRBD1. CDR1 and CDR2 (germline): ENHRY, SYGVKD. The junction had 13 bases not matched to a gene; V was cut back by 3 bases and J by 3 bases. The CDR3 contains 17 residues.

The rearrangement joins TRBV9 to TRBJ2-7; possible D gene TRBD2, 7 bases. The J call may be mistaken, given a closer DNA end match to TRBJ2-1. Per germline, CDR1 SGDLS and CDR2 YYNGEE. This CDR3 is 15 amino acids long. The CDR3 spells CASSGGGANYNEQFF. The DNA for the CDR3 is TGTGCCAGCAGCGGGGGGGGGGCGAACTACAATGAGCAGTTCTTC.

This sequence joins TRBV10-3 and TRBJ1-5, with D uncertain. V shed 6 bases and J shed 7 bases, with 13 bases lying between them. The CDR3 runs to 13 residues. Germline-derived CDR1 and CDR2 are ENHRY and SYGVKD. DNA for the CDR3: TGTGCCATCAGCCGCACAGCGGGCCAGCCCCAGCATTTT. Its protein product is CAISRTAGQPQHF.

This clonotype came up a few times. DNA of the CDR3: TGCAGTGCTGAAGGGGGGACAGGGGTCCCAGATACGCAGTATTTT. Residues: CSAEGGTGVPDTQYF. J is TRBJ2-3 and V is TRBV20-1, with 10 bases aligning to TRBD1. The CDR3 consists of 15 residues. Germline V gene lookup returns CDR1 DFQATT and CDR2 SNEGSKA (reference sequence). V shed 5 bases and J 4 bases; nucleotides not matched to a gene: 9.

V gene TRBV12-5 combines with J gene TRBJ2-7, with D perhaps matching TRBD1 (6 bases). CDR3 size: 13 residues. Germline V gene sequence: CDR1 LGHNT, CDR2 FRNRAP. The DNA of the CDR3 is TGTGCCAGCAGTACCATGCAGGGGTACGAGCAGTACTTC. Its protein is CASSTMQGYEQYF.

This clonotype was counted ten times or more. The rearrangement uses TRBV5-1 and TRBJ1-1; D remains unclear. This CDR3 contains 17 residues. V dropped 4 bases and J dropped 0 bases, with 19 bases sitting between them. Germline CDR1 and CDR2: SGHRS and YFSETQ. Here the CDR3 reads CASSPGGVSRLNTEAFF. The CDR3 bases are TGCGCCAGCAGCCCAGGTGGAGTGAGCAGATTGAACACTGAAGCTTTCTTT.

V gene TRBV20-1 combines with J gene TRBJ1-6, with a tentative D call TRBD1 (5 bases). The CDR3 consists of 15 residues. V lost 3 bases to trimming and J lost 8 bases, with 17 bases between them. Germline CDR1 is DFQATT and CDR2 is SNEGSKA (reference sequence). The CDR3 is CSARGGAGVHSPLHF. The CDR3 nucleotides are TGCAGTGCTAGGGGCGGGGCCGGCGTGCATTCACCCCTCCACTTT.

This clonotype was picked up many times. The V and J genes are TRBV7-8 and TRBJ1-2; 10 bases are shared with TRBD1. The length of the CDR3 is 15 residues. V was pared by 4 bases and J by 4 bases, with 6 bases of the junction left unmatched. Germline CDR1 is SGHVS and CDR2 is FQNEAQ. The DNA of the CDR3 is TGTGCCAGCAGCTCACCGGGACAGGGGATCTATGGCTACACCTTC. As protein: CASSSPGQGIYGYTF.

DNA for the CDR3: TGCAGCGGACAGGGGCGCGAGCAGTACTTC. Protein product: CSGQGREQYF. This chain joins TRBV29-1 and TRBJ2-7, with 8 bases matching TRBD1. From germline, CDR1 is SQVTM and CDR2 ANQGSEA. Trimming removed 7 bases from V and 6 bases from J; junction bases left unmatched: 2. The CDR3 is 10 amino acids.

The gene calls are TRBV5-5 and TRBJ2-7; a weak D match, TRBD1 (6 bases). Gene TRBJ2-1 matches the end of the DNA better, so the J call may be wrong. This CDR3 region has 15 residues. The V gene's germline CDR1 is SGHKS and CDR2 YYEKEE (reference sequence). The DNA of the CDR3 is TGTGCCAGCAGCTTTACAGGGAACCCCTACAATGAGCAGTTCTTC. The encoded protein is CASSFTGNPYNEQFF.

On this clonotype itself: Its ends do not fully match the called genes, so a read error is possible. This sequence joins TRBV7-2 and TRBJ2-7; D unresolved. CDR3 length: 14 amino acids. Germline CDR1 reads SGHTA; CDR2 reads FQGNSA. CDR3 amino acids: CAGSLAGTSYEQYF. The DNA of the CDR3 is TGTGCCGGCAGCTTAGCAGGCACATCCTACGAGCAGTACTTC.

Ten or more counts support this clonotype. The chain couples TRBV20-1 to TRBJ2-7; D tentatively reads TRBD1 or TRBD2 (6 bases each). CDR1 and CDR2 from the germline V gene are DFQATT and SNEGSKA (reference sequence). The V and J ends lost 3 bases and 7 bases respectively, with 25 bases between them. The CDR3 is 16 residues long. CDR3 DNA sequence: TGCAGTGCTAGTCCTTCCTTTAGCGGAATAGGGGGTGAGCAGTACTTC. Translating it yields CSASPSFSGIGGEQYF.

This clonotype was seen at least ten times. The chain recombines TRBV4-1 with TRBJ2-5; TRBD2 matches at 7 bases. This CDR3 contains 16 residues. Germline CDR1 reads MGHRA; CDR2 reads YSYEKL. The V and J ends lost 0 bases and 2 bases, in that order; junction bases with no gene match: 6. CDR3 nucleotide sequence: TGCGCCAGCAGCCAAGACGGAGCGGGATATCAAGAGACCCAGTACTTC. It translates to CASSQDGAGYQETQYF.

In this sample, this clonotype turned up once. The CDR3 region has the DNA TGCAGCGTCATACCTGGGACTAGCGGGAATCCGAACACCGGGGAGCTGTTTTTT. Translated: CSVIPGTSGNPNTGELFF. The rearrangement uses TRBV29-1 and TRBJ2-2; 13 positions agree with TRBD2. J gave up 0 bases and V 6 bases, and 10 bases lay outside the gene matches. This CDR3 has 18 amino acids. From germline, CDR1 is SQVTM and CDR2 ANQGSEA.

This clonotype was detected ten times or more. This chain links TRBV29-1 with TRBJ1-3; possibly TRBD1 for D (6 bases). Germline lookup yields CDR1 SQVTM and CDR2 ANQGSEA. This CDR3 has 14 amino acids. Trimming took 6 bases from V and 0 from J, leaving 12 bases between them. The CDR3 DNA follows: TGCAGCGTCGCCGGGACATTCTCTGGAAACACCATATATTTT. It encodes CSVAGTFSGNTIYF.

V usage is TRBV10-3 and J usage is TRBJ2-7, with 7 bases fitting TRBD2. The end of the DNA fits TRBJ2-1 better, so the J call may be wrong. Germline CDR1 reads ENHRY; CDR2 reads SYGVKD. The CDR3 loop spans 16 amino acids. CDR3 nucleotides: TGTGCCATCAGTGAGTCGGTGCTAGCGGAGAGGAATGAGCAGTTCTTC. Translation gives CAISESVLAERNEQFF.

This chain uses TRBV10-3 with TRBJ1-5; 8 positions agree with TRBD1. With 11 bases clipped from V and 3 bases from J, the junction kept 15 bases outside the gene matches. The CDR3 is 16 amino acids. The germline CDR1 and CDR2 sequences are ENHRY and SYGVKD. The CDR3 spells CAVAATGVMINQPQHF. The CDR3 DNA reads TGTGCCGTAGCTGCGACAGGGGTCATGATCAATCAGCCCCAGCATTTT.

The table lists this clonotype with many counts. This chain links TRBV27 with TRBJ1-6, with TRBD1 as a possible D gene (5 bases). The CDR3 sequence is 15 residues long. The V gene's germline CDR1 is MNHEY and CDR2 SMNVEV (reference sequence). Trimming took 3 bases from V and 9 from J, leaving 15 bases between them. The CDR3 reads CASSLGRIGTSPLHF. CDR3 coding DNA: TGTGCCAGCAGTTTGGGTAGGATCGGGACTTCACCCCTCCACTTT.

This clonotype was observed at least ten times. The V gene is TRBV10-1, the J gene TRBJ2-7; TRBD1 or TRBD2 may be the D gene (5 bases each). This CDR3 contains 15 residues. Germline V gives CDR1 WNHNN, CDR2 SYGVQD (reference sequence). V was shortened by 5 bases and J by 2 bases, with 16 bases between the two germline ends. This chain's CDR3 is CASSPGTDRPYEQYF. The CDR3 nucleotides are TGCGCCAGCAGTCCAGGGACGGATCGACCCTACGAGCAGTACTTC.

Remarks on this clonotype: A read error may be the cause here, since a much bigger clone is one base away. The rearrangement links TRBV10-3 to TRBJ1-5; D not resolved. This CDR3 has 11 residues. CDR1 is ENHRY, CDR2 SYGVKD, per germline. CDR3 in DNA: TGTGCCAGCAGGATCAATCAGCCCCGGCATTTT. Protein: CASRINQPRHF.

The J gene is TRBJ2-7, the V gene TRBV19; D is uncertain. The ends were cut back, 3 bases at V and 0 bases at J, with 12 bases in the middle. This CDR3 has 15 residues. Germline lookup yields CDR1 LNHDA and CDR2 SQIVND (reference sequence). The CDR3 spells CASSITHLSSYEQYF. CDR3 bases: TGTGCCAGTAGTATTACCCACCTGAGCTCCTACGAGCAGTACTTC. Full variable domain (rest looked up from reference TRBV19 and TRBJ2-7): DGGITQSPKYLFRKEGQNVTLSCEQNLNHDAMYWYRQDPGQGLRLIYYSQIVNDFQKGDIAEGYSVSREKKESFPLTVTSAQKNPTAFYLCASSITHLSSYEQYFGPGTRLTVT.

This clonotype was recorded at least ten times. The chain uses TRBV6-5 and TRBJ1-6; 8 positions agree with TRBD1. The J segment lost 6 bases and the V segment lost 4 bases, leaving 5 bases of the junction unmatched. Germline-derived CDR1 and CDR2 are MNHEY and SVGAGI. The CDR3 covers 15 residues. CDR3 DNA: TGTGCCAGCAGTTTCACAGGGGGATCTAATTCACCCCTCCACTTT. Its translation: CASSFTGGSNSPLHF.

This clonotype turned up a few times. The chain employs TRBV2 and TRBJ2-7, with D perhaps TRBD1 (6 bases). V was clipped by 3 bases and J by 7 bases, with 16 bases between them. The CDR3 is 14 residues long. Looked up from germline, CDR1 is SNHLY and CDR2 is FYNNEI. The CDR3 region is CASSEGGYQGEQYF. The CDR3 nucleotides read TGTGCCAGCAGTGAGGGCGGGTACCAGGGGGAGCAGTACTTC.

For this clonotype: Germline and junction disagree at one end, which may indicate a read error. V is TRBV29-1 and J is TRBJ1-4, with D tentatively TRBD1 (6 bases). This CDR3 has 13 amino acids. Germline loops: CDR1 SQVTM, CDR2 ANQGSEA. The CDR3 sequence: CSLEGGTNEKLFF. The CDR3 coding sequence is TGCAGCCTTGAGGGGGGTACTAATGAAAAACTGTTTTTT.

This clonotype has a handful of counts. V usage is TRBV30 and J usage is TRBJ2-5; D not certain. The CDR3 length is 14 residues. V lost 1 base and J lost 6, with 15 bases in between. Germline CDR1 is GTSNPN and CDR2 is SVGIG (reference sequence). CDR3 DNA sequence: TGTGCCTGGAGTGCCGACTCGGTAGTAAAGACCCAGTACTTC. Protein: CAWSADSVVKTQYF.